One and the same sample provided the 21 T cell receptor beta chains below, sequenced in a study of T-cell memory formation after mild COVID-19. TCRdb processed the 5' RACE reads anew with MiXCR; each CDR3 protein has one entry. The sample has 530,000 or so distinct CDR3 sequences, around 16% seen once; the top ten hold about 8.1%. The specimen sequenced was PBMCs or a T cell subset sorted from them (not recorded which). These receptors came from an adult woman who had mild COVID-19 (a few samples of this study predate the infection). Cell type and time point are not known.

This clonotype was picked up a small number of times. V and J are TRBV29-1 and TRBJ2-5, with D possibly TRBD1 on 6 matching bases. This CDR3 has 13 residues. CDR1 is SQVTM, CDR2 ANQGSEA, per germline. Deletions cut 7 bases from V and 1 base from J, with 13 bases between. The CDR3 nucleotides are TGCAGCGCCAGGGACACTCCCCAAGAGACCCAGTACTTC. Its translation is CSARDTPQETQYF.

This clonotype was observed at least ten times. This sequence joins TRBV7-8 and TRBJ2-1, with 13 nucleotides matching TRBD2. J gave up 5 bases and V 3 bases, and 1 base lay outside the gene matches. Germline V gene data show CDR1 as SGHVS and CDR2 as FQNEAQ. The CDR3 contains 15 residues. CDR3: CASSLGLAGNNEQFF. In DNA form, the CDR3 reads TGTGCCAGCAGCTTGGGACTAGCGGGGAACAATGAGCAGTTCTTC.

The chain joins TRBV5-1 to TRBJ1-5; D remains unclear. Trimming removed 0 bases at V and 2 bases at J, with 6 bases between. This CDR3 has 14 residues. Germline CDR1 and CDR2: SGHRS and YFSETQ. CDR3 nucleotide sequence: TGCGCCAGCAGCTTGGAGTCAGGCAATCAGCCCCAGCATTTT. This translates into CASSLESGNQPQHF.

This chain links TRBV7-9 with TRBJ2-7, with 12 bases lining up with TRBD1. The CDR3 spans 15 residues. Germline trimming cut 2 bases from V and 6 bases from J; bases unmatched to any gene: 5. Germline V lookup: CDR1 SEHNR, CDR2 FQNEAQ (reference sequence). The DNA of the CDR3 is TGTGCCAGCAGCTTATGGGACAGGGGGCAGTTCGAGCAGTACTTC. It translates to CASSLWDRGQFEQYF.

This clonotype appeared a few times. This chain joins TRBV7-9 and TRBJ2-5, with 7 bases lining up with TRBD1. This CDR3 contains 15 residues. V lost 4 bases and J lost 5; bases outside the gene matches: 10. Germline values: CDR1 SEHNR, CDR2 FQNEAQ (reference sequence). CDR3: CASSSRQGRAETQYF. DNA of the CDR3: TGTGCCAGCAGCTCCAGACAGGGCCGGGCGGAGACCCAGTACTTC.

The rearrangement joins TRBV5-6 to TRBJ2-1, with TRBD2 identical over 11 bases. V dropped 2 bases and J dropped 6; count of bases not matched to a gene: 4. Germline CDR1 and CDR2: SGHDT and YYEEEE. The CDR3 has 15 residues. The CDR3 loop reads CASSLRTSGRNEQFF. CDR3 coding DNA: TGTGCCAGCAGCTTACGGACTAGCGGGCGCAATGAGCAGTTCTTC.

This clonotype showed up just a few times. The chain combines TRBV11-2 with TRBJ1-2; 7 bases are shared with TRBD1. J gave up 4 bases and V 5 bases, and 13 bases lay outside the gene matches. Germline V CDR1 and CDR2: SGHAT, FQNNGV. The CDR3 has 16 residues. Here the CDR3 DNA reads TGTGCCAGCAGCCAGGGGGTCCCGGGGGCGAGCTATGGCTACACCTTC. Translating it yields CASSQGVPGASYGYTF.

This clonotype occurred a few times. This chain joins TRBV5-1 and TRBJ2-7, with D perhaps TRBD1 or TRBD2 (5 bases each). The germline CDR1 and CDR2 sequences are SGHRS and YFSETQ. V gave up 4 bases and J gave up 3 bases, with 14 bases separating them. The CDR3 has 14 residues. The CDR3 nucleotides read TGCGCCAGCAGCCCAACTGGGGGAGACTACGAGCAGTACTTC. It is translated as CASSPTGGDYEQYF.

V usage is TRBV12-3 or TRBV12-4 and J usage is TRBJ2-6, with D tentatively TRBD2 (5 bases). The CDR3 sequence is 14 residues long. Trimming pared 7 bases from V and 0 bases from J, leaving 7 bases between. CDR3 in DNA: TGTGCCAGCAAACGGGGCTCTGGGGCCAACGTCCTGACTTTC. Residues: CASKRGSGANVLTF.

The rearrangement joins TRBV7-6 to TRBJ1-4, with a possible D match to TRBD1 (5 bases). The germline V and J ends were trimmed by 4 bases and 5 bases, with 11 bases remaining between them. The germline V gene has CDR1 SGHVS and CDR2 FNYEAQ. The CDR3 runs 14 residues. CDR3 protein: CASSSFRENEKLFF. CDR3 nucleotides: TGTGCCAGCAGCTCATTCAGGGAGAATGAAAAACTGTTTTTT.

This clonotype was detected only a few times. The J gene is TRBJ2-1, the V gene TRBV5-1, with D unresolved. Trimming cost V 0 bases and J 8 bases, with 12 bases left between them. The CDR3 loop spans 14 amino acids. Germline CDR1 SGHRS, CDR2 YFSETQ. The DNA of the CDR3 is TGCGCCAGCAGCTTGGTATACAGTGAGCATGAGCAGTTCTTC. This encodes CASSLVYSEHEQFF.

This chain uses TRBV7-9 with TRBJ1-1; 7 bases line up with TRBD1. Germline V lookup: CDR1 SEHNR, CDR2 FQNEAQ (reference sequence). The CDR3 consists of 16 residues. With 7 bases clipped from V and 4 bases from J, the junction kept 15 bases outside the gene matches. This chain's CDR3 is CASIAVLGQGGTEAFF. The CDR3 DNA is TGTGCCAGCATCGCTGTTCTGGGGCAGGGGGGCACTGAAGCTTTCTTT. Based on the CDR3 plus reference TRBV7-9 and TRBJ1-1, the full variable domain is DTGVSQNPRHKITKRGQNVTFRCDPISEHNRLYWYRQTLGQGPEFLTYFQNEAQLEKSRLLSDRFSAERPKGSFSTLEIQRTEQGDSAMYLCASIAVLGQGGTEAFFGQGTRLTVV.

This clonotype occurred a few times. The genes are TRBV5-5 and TRBJ1-4, with TRBD1 as a possible D gene (6 bases). From germline, CDR1 is SGHKS and CDR2 YYEKEE (reference sequence). V lost 4 bases, J lost 8 bases, and 18 bases lay in between. This CDR3 has 15 residues. The CDR3 is CASSPTGLIVEKLFF. CDR3 nucleotide sequence: TGTGCCAGCAGCCCTACAGGGCTTATCGTAGAAAAACTGTTTTTT. Looking up the rest from reference TRBV5-5 and TRBJ1-4 gives the full variable domain: DAGVTQSPTHLIKTRGQQVTLRCSPISGHKSVSWYQQVLGQGPQFIFQYYEKEERGRGNFPDRFSARQFPNYSSELNVNALLLGDSALYLCASSPTGLIVEKLFFGSGTQLSVL.

This clonotype was seen a few times. The chain is built from TRBV5-3 and TRBJ2-7; 8 positions agree with TRBD2. TRBV5-3 is an ORF, and what it does is uncertain. The V and J ends lost 0 bases and 3 bases, in that order; junction bases with no gene match: 11. The CDR3 totals 17 residues. This CDR3 is CARSLEVPTSAIYEQYF. As DNA, the CDR3 is TGTGCCAGAAGCTTGGAAGTCCCGACTAGCGCGATCTACGAGCAGTACTTC.

This clonotype was seen more than once but under ten times. The chain has TRBV7-3 and TRBJ2-1, with TRBD2 identical over 11 bases. CDR3 size: 17 residues. CDR1 is SGHTA, CDR2 FQGTGA, per germline. The V segment lost 0 bases and the J segment 7 bases; nucleotides outside the gene matches: 8. The CDR3 bases are TGTGCCAGCAGCTTAACCCCCAGGCTAGCGGGAGGTAATGAGCAGTTCTTC. This translates into CASSLTPRLAGGNEQFF.

This clonotype was counted once. V usage is TRBV7-9 and J usage is TRBJ1-4; 10 nucleotides agree with TRBD1. From germline, CDR1 is SEHNR and CDR2 FQNEAQ (reference sequence). With V trimmed by 1 base and J by 8 bases, 4 bases remained unmatched. This CDR3 has 15 residues. CDR3 region: CASSLGQGAFEKLFF. The DNA for the CDR3 is TGTGCCAGCAGCTTAGGACAGGGGGCCTTCGAAAAACTGTTTTTT.

This clonotype was seen only a few times. The chain uses TRBV27 and TRBJ1-1; unclear D gene. Looked up from germline, CDR1 is MNHEY and CDR2 is SMNVEV (reference sequence). This CDR3 has 15 residues. The germline V and J ends were trimmed by 4 bases and 2 bases, with 14 bases remaining between them. CDR3 loop: CASSSISLVNTEAFF. The DNA of the CDR3 is TGTGCCAGCAGTTCGATATCGTTGGTTAACACTGAAGCTTTCTTT.

This clonotype was seen only a few times. The chain has TRBV18 and TRBJ1-2; D might be TRBD1 (6 bases). Germline V gene sequence: CDR1 KGHSH, CDR2 LQKENI. V was trimmed by 3 bases and J by 0 bases, leaving 14 bases between them. This CDR3 has 16 amino acids. The CDR3: CASSPAGTNTNYGYTF. CDR3 DNA sequence: TGTGCCAGCTCACCTGCCGGGACAAATACTAACTATGGCTACACCTTC.

This chain uses TRBV6-1 with TRBJ1-1, with TRBD1 as a possible D gene (5 bases). The length of the CDR3 is 13 residues. Deletions cut 7 bases from V and 3 bases from J, with 12 bases between. Germline CDR1 reads MNHNS; CDR2 reads SASEGT. The CDR3 sequence is CASTGQGDTEAFF. CDR3 sequence (DNA): TGTGCCAGCACCGGTCAAGGGGACACTGAAGCTTTCTTT.

The sample holds a few counts of this clonotype. The chain recombines TRBV7-2 with TRBJ1-2, with TRBD1 matching 10 bases. CDR3 length: 15 amino acids. Trimming cost V 4 bases and J 4 bases; bases outside gene matches: 6. Germline lookup yields CDR1 SGHTA and CDR2 FQGNSA. In DNA form, the CDR3 reads TGTGCCAGCAGCTCCCAGACAGGGGGCATCTATGGCTACACCTTC. Translated, it gives CASSSQTGGIYGYTF.

This clonotype occurred many times. The chain's CDR3 is CASSFTARTGQGDTQYF. CDR3 DNA sequence: TGTGCCAGCTCCTTCACGGCCCGGACAGGCCAGGGGGATACGCAGTATTTT. The genes are TRBV18 and TRBJ2-3; 7 bases map to TRBD1. CDR3 length equals 17 residues. J gave up 6 bases and V 6 bases, and 18 bases lay outside the gene matches. The V gene's germline CDR1 is KGHSH and CDR2 LQKENI.